This TCR beta chain was profiled in a study of blood T cell repertoires in COVID-19. Across the study: Italy, Spain and the United States were the sources of the convalescent and acute COVID-19 samples.

The protocol was immunoSEQ multiplex PCR, while the TCRdb copy is restricted to in-frame clones and leaves out a portion. The sample has around 40,000 clones, approximately 90% seen once. Per germline, CDR1 SGHTA and CDR2 FQGNSA. This CDR3 region has 17 residues. Unmatched junction bases numbered 9, after V lost 0 bases and J lost 4 bases. This clone was counted once. The V call is TRBV7-2, the J call TRBJ2-3; 8 bases are a match to TRBD2. The material sequenced was peripheral blood. The clonotype comes from a human donor in a cohort sampled during active COVID-19. This CDR3 is CASSLAGSGRVADTQYF. In DNA, the CDR3 is TGTGCCAGCAGCTTAGCGGGGAGCGGGAGAGTGGCAGATACGCAGTATTTT.